The 27 T cell receptor beta chains given below trace back to one sample, sequenced in a study of CD8+ T cells in alopecia areata. After isolation, RNA underwent reverse transcription to generate cDNA as the sequencing template. Only in-frame clones appear in the TCRdb table, and some are missing; sequencing was by immunoSEQ multiplex PCR. The sample records more than 200,000 clones, less than 80% being singletons. The sample here was CD4+ T cells sorted from blood, taken at week 0. The source is a human donor with alopecia areata.

The genes are TRBV27 and TRBJ2-5, with TRBD1 identical over 7 bases. This CDR3 spans 15 amino acids. V was pared by 6 bases and J by 5 bases, with 12 bases of the junction left unmatched. Germline CDR1 and CDR2: MNHEY and SMNVEV (reference sequence). The CDR3 here is CASRPGGARLETQYF. Here the CDR3 DNA reads TGTGCCAGCAGGCCAGGGGGAGCTCGGTTGGAGACCCAGTACTTC.

The J gene is TRBJ1-5, the V gene TRBV6-5; tentative D call: TRBD1 (5 bases). The CDR3 spans 14 residues. The germline V and J ends were trimmed by 4 bases and 2 bases, with 9 bases remaining between them. The germline V gene has CDR1 MNHEY and CDR2 SVGAGI. The CDR3 DNA follows: TGTGCCAGCAGTTCGGGACGGCGCAATCAGCCCCAGCATTTT. This sequence encodes CASSSGRRNQPQHF.

The J gene is TRBJ1-2, the V gene TRBV9; 9 bases map to TRBD1. The CDR3 covers 15 residues. Germline CDR1 and CDR2: SGDLS and YYNGEE. The V segment lost 1 base and the J segment 5 bases; nucleotides outside the gene matches: 6. The CDR3 region has the DNA TGTGCCAGCAGCGTAAGGGACAGGGTGGGTTATGGCTACACCTTC. Its translation: CASSVRDRVGYGYTF.

The chain links TRBV19 to TRBJ1-4, with D tentatively TRBD1 (5 bases). The germline V gene encodes CDR1 LNHDA and CDR2 SQIVND (reference sequence). Trimming took off 6 bases at V and 12 bases at J, with 17 bases between the two ends. This CDR3 spans 13 amino acids. CDR3 sequence reads: CASSAYRDEELFF. In DNA, the CDR3 is TGTGCCAGTAGCGCGTACCGGGACGAGGAACTGTTTTTT. Based on the CDR3 plus reference TRBV19 and TRBJ1-4, the full variable domain is DGGITQSPKYLFRKEGQNVTLSCEQNLNHDAMYWYRQDPGQGLRLIYYSQIVNDFQKGDIAEGYSVSREKKESFPLTVTSAQKNPTAFYLCASSAYRDEELFFGSGTQLSVL.

This clone appeared a few times. V and J are TRBV5-1 and TRBJ2-7, with D unresolved. From germline, CDR1 is SGHRS and CDR2 YFSETQ. This CDR3 is 14 amino acids long. V dropped 4 bases and J dropped 0 bases, with 11 bases sitting between them. The CDR3 region has the DNA TGCGCCAGCAGCCCAGTATCCGGCTCCTACGAGCAGTACTTC. It specifies CASSPVSGSYEQYF.

The rearrangement joins TRBV13 to TRBJ2-1; 12 bases are a match to TRBD2. Losses at the gene ends were 0 bases for V and 8 bases for J; bases not matched to a gene: 11. Germline V gives CDR1 PRHDT, CDR2 FYEKMQ (reference sequence). This CDR3 comprises 18 residues. CDR3 in amino acids: CASSLGRLAGGPTDEQFF. The CDR3 DNA reads as TGTGCCAGCAGCTTAGGCCGTCTAGCGGGGGGGCCTACCGATGAGCAGTTCTTC.

J is TRBJ2-4 and V is TRBV7-6; perhaps TRBD1 as D (5 bases). CDR3 size: 15 residues. Germline V lookup: CDR1 SGHVS, CDR2 FNYEAQ. The V gene lost 1 base and the J gene lost 6 bases, with 13 bases spanning the gap. DNA for the CDR3: TGTGCCAGCAGCTTAGAGGGCGGACACCCAAACATTCAGTACTTC. Its protein product is CASSLEGGHPNIQYF.

About this clone itself: Different DNA sequences within this sample yield the same CDR3. V and J are TRBV5-1 and TRBJ2-3; D is possibly TRBD1 (5 bases). Germline V gene lookup returns CDR1 SGHRS and CDR2 YFSETQ. The CDR3 spans 13 residues. V shed 4 bases and J shed 4 bases, with 10 bases lying between them. CDR3 nucleotides: TGCGCCAGCAGCCTCTTGGGGCCAGATACGCAGTATTTT. As protein: CASSLLGPDTQYF.

The rearrangement uses TRBV27 and TRBJ1-1, with unresolved D. V lost 2 bases and J 5 bases, leaving 12 bases between the germline ends. The CDR3 totals 14 residues. Per germline, CDR1 MNHEY and CDR2 SMNVEV (reference sequence). CDR3 nucleotides: TGTGCCAGCAGTTTAGAAGCGGGTGGAACTGAAGCTTTCTTT. Translating it yields CASSLEAGGTEAFF.

This clone was seen a few times. The chain employs TRBV7-2 and TRBJ2-1; the D gene is possibly TRBD1 (6 bases). The CDR3 has 14 residues. In germline, CDR1 is SGHTA, CDR2 FQGNSA. The V end was cut by 8 bases, the J end by 1 base, with 12 bases between. CDR3 protein: CASLEDSSYNEQFF. The CDR3 bases are TGTGCCAGCCTCGAGGACAGTTCCTACAATGAGCAGTTCTTC.

The chain uses TRBV5-6 and TRBJ2-7, with 9 bases identical to TRBD1. Germline V gene sequence: CDR1 SGHDT, CDR2 YYEEEE. The CDR3 has 16 residues. V lost 0 bases to trimming and J lost 2 bases; unmatched junction nucleotides: 6. DNA for the CDR3: TGTGCCAGCAGCTTGGATGGGACAGGGACGACCTACGAGCAGTACTTC. It is translated as CASSLDGTGTTYEQYF.

This clone has more than one count but fewer than ten. The chain uses TRBV30 and TRBJ1-6, with D possibly matching TRBD1 (5 bases). V gave up 3 bases and J gave up 7 bases, with 7 bases separating them. This CDR3 region has 12 residues. Germline CDR1 GTSNPN, CDR2 SVGIG (reference sequence). CDR3 protein: CAWRTANSPLHF. The CDR3 nucleotides read TGTGCCTGGAGGACAGCAAATTCACCCCTCCACTTT.

This chain connects TRBV2 to TRBJ1-2; TRBD1 aligns across 9 bases. Germline V gives CDR1 SNHLY, CDR2 FYNNEI. V shed 6 bases, J shed 4 bases, and the junction held 9 bases outside the gene matches. CDR3 length: 15 amino acids. The CDR3: CASRPTGGEGYGYTF. Here the CDR3 DNA reads TGTGCCAGCAGACCCACAGGGGGCGAGGGCTATGGCTACACCTTC.

J is TRBJ2-1 and V is TRBV5-1; D call uncertain. The CDR3 covers 15 residues. The germline gives CDR1 SGHRS, CDR2 YFSETQ. V gave up 0 bases and J gave up 3 bases, with 10 bases separating them. CDR3 coding DNA: TGCGCCAGCAGCTTGGGTGGAAGGGTCTACAATGAGCAGTTCTTC. Encoded protein: CASSLGGRVYNEQFF. Full variable domain (rest looked up from reference TRBV5-1 and TRBJ2-1): KAGVTQTPRYLIKTRGQQVTLSCSPISGHRSVSWYQQTPGQGLQFLFEYFSETQRNKGNFPGRFSGRQFSNSRSEMNVSTLELGDSALYLCASSLGGRVYNEQFFGPGTRLTVL.

V gene TRBV13 combines with J gene TRBJ1-1, with TRBD1 identical over 9 bases. The CDR3 length is 13 residues. The germline CDR1 and CDR2 sequences are PRHDT and FYEKMQ (reference sequence). The junction had 5 bases not matched to a gene; V was cut back by 5 bases and J by 7 bases. CDR3 nucleotides: TGTGCCAGCAGCCAACAGGGGGCTGTTGAAGCTTTCTTT. Translating it yields CASSQQGAVEAFF.

The chain couples TRBV7-8 to TRBJ2-7; D uncertain. Germline V CDR1 and CDR2: SGHVS, FQNEAQ. CDR3 length equals 13 residues. V lost 4 bases and J 3 bases, leaving 10 bases between the germline ends. CDR3 region: CASSSQVGYEQYF. The CDR3 DNA reads TGTGCCAGCAGCTCCCAGGTGGGCTACGAGCAGTACTTC. The variable domain in full, completed from reference TRBV7-8 and TRBJ2-7, reads GAGVSQSPRYKVAKRGQDVALRCDPISGHVSLFWYQQALGQGPEFLTYFQNEAQLDKSGLPSDRFFAERPEGSVSTLKIQRTQQEDSAVYLCASSSQVGYEQYFGPGTRLTVT.

The J gene is TRBJ2-5, the V gene TRBV5-1; tentative D call: TRBD1 (5 bases). This CDR3 region has 14 residues. Between the trimmed V and J ends, which lost 0 bases and 1 base, there was a span of 7 bases. Per germline, CDR1 SGHRS and CDR2 YFSETQ. The CDR3 DNA sequence: TGCGCCAGCAGCTTGGAAGGGGTCCAAGAGACCCAGTACTTC. Protein: CASSLEGVQETQYF. Complete variable domain (other parts from reference TRBV5-1 and TRBJ2-5): KAGVTQTPRYLIKTRGQQVTLSCSPISGHRSVSWYQQTPGQGLQFLFEYFSETQRNKGNFPGRFSGRQFSNSRSEMNVSTLELGDSALYLCASSLEGVQETQYFGPGTRLLVL.

The rearrangement uses TRBV29-1 and TRBJ1-4, with a tentative D call TRBD1 (6 bases). Germline-derived CDR1 and CDR2 are SQVTM and ANQGSEA. V lost 4 bases, J lost 10 bases, and 10 bases lay in between. CDR3 length: 11 amino acids. The CDR3 nucleotides read TGCAGCGTTGGGGGAGGGGGAAAACTGTTTTTT. Translating it yields CSVGGGGKLFF. Variable domain in full (rest from reference TRBV29-1 and TRBJ1-4): SAVISQKPSRDICQRGTSLTIQCQVDSQVTMMFWYRQQPGQSLTLIATANQGSEATYESGFVIDKFPISRPNLTFSTLTVSNMSPEDSSIYLCSVGGGGKLFFGSGTQLSVL.

This clone was picked up a small number of times. The V call is TRBV11-2, the J call TRBJ2-7; 10 nucleotides align to TRBD1. Unmatched junction bases numbered 6, after V lost 6 bases and J lost 4 bases. Germline V lookup: CDR1 SGHAT, CDR2 FQNNGV. This CDR3 has 14 amino acids. CDR3 residues: CASRRPGQGYEQYF. CDR3 nucleotides: TGTGCCAGCAGGAGACCGGGACAGGGGTACGAGCAGTACTTC.

V is TRBV18 and J is TRBJ2-7; TRBD2 matches 10 bases. Trimming at V came to 3 bases and at J to 5 bases, leaving 4 bases not matched to a gene. CDR1 and CDR2 (germline): KGHSH, LQKENI. The CDR3 loop spans 14 amino acids. In nucleotides, the CDR3 is TGTGCCAGCTCACCCGGGACTAGCGCCGACGAGCAGTACTTC. This gives the protein CASSPGTSADEQYF.

This clone was counted once. The gene calls are TRBV29-1 and TRBJ2-1; D is perhaps TRBD1 (5 bases). The V end lost 4 bases, the J end lost 7 bases, and 8 bases lay between the germline ends. Germline values: CDR1 SQVTM, CDR2 ANQGSEA. The CDR3 has 11 amino acids. CDR3 sequence: CSVAGWNEQFF. CDR3 nucleotides: TGCAGCGTTGCAGGGTGGAATGAGCAGTTCTTC.

The CDR3 spells CATSREQDSSYNEQFF. The CDR3, as DNA: TGTGCCACCAGCAGAGAACAGGATTCCTCCTACAATGAGCAGTTCTTC. The chain recombines TRBV15 with TRBJ2-1; D is possibly TRBD1 (5 bases). The CDR3 has 16 residues. The germline gives CDR1 LNHNV, CDR2 YYDKDF (reference sequence). The ends were cut back, 0 bases at V and 0 bases at J, with 9 bases in the middle.

This clone is a singleton in its sample. The chain uses TRBV29-1 and TRBJ1-2; possible D gene TRBD1, 5 bases. This CDR3 spans 12 amino acids. Between the trimmed V and J ends, which lost 4 bases and 4 bases, there was a span of 10 bases. Germline V gene data show CDR1 as SQVTM and CDR2 as ANQGSEA. CDR3 DNA: TGCAGCGTTGGACAGAACTTCTATGGCTACACCTTC. This sequence encodes CSVGQNFYGYTF.

The chain employs TRBV29-1 and TRBJ1-2; 8 bases map to TRBD1. CDR1 is SQVTM and CDR2 is ANQGSEA in the germline V gene. CDR3 length: 12 amino acids. J gave up 2 bases and V 7 bases, and 3 bases lay outside the gene matches. The DNA of the CDR3 is TGCAGCGGACGACAGGGGAACTATGGCTACACCTTC. Its translation: CSGRQGNYGYTF.

The chain employs TRBV10-3 and TRBJ2-3; D ambiguous. The V gene's germline CDR1 is ENHRY and CDR2 SYGVKD. Trimming removed 0 bases from V and 4 bases from J, with 2 bases in between. CDR3 length equals 12 residues. The CDR3 coding sequence is TGTGCCATCAGTGAGTCCGCAGATACGCAGTATTTT. Translation: CAISESADTQYF.

The chain recombines TRBV5-1 with TRBJ2-7, with a weak D call TRBD2 (6 bases). The V end lost 5 bases, the J end lost 4 bases, and 16 bases lay between the germline ends. The germline CDR1 and CDR2 sequences are SGHRS and YFSETQ. This CDR3 contains 14 residues. CDR3 loop: CASSGGGIAYEQYF. The CDR3 DNA follows: TGCGCCAGCAGTGGAGGCGGGATAGCGTACGAGCAGTACTTC.

The V gene is TRBV5-6, the J gene TRBJ2-7; D is perhaps TRBD2 (5 bases). The germline V and J ends were trimmed by 0 bases and 9 bases, with 13 bases remaining between them. The CDR3 is 13 residues long. Germline CDR1 SGHDT, CDR2 YYEEEE. The CDR3 DNA reads as TGTGCCAGCAGCTTGGGACTTGCGGACTCGCAGTACTTC. This gives the protein CASSLGLADSQYF.